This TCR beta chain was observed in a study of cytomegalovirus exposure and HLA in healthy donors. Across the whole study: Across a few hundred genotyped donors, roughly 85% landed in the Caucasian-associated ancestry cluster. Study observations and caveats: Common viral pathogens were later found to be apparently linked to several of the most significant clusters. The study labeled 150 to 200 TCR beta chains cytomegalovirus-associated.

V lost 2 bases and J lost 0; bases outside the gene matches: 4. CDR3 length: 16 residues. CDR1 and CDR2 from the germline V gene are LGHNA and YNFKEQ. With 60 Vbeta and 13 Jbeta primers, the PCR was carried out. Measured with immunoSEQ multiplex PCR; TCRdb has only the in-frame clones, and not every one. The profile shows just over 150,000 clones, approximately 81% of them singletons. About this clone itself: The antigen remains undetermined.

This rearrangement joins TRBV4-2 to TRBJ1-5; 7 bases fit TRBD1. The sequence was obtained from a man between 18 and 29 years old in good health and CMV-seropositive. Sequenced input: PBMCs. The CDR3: CASSQNTGDSNQPQHF. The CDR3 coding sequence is TGTGCCAGCAGCCAAAATACAGGGGATAGCAATCAGCCCCAGCATTTT.